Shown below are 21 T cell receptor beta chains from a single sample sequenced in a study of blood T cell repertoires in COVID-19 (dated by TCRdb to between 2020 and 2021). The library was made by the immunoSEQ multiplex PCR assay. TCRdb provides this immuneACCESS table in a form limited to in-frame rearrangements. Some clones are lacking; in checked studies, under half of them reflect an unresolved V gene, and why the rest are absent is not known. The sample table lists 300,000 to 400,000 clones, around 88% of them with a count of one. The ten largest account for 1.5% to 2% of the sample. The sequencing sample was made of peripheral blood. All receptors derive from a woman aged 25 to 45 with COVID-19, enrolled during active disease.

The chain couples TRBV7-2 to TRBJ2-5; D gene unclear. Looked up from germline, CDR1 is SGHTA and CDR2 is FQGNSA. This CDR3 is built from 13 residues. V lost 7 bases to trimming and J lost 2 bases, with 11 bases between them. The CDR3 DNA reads TGTGCCAGCACCTCAGGTATACAAGAGACCCAGTACTTC. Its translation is CASTSGIQETQYF.

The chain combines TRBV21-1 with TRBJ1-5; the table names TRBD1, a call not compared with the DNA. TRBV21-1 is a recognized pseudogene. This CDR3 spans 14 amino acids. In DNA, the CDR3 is TGTGCCAGCAAAAGGGGACATAGCAATCAGCCCCAGCATTTT. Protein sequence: CASKRGHSNQPQHF.

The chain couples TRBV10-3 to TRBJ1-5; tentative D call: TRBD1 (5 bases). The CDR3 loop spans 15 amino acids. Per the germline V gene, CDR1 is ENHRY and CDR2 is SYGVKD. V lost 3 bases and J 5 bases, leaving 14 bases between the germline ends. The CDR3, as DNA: TGTGCCATCAGTGAAGGGGCACCCTTATATCAGCCCCAGCATTTT. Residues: CAISEGAPLYQPQHF.

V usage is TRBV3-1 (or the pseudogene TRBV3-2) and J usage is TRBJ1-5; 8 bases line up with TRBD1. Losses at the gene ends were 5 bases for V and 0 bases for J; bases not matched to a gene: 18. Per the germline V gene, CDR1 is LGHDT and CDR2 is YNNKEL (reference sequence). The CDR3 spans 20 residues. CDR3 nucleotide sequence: TGTGCCAGCAGCGATACGAGCTTGGGACAGGACAATTATAGCAATCAGCCCCAGCATTTT. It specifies CASSDTSLGQDNYSNQPQHF.

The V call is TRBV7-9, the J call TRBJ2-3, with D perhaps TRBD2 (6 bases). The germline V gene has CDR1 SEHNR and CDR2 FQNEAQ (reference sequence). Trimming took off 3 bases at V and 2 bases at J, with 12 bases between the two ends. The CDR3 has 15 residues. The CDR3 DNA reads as TGTGCCAGCAGCTTGTCTAGCGAAGACACAGATACGCAGTATTTT. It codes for CASSLSSEDTDTQYF.

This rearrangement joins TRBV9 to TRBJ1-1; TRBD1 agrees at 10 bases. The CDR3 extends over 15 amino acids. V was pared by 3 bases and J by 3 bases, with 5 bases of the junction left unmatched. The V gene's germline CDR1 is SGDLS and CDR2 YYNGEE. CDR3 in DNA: TGTGCCAGCAGCGGCGGGACAGGGGAAGACACTGAAGCTTTCTTT. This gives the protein CASSGGTGEDTEAFF.

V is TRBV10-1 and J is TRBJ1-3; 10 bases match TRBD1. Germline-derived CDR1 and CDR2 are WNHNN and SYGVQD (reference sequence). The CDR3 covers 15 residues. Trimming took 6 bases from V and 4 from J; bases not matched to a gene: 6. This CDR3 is CASRDRQGAGNTIYF. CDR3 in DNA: TGCGCCAGCAGGGACCGACAGGGGGCGGGAAACACCATATATTTT.

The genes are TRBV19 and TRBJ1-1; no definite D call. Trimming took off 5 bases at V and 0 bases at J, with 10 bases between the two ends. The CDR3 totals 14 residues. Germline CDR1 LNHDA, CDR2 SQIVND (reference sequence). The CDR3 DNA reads TGTGCCAGTAGTGCAGATCCCGTGAACACTGAAGCTTTCTTT. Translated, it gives CASSADPVNTEAFF.

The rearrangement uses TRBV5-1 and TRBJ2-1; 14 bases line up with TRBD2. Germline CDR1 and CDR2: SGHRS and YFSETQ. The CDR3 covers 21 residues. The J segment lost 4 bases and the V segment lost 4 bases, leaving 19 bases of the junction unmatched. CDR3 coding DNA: TGCGCCAGCAGCCAAAGAAGGACTAGCGGGGGGCCCAGTAAGTGGTACAATGAGCAGTTCTTC. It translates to CASSQRRTSGGPSKWYNEQFF.

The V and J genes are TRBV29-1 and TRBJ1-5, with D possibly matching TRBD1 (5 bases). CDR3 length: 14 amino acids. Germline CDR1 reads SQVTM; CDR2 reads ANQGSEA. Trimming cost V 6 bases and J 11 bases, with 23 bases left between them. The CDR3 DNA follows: TGCAGCGTCGCGGACTGGGGGGAGGGTCGGTCCCAGCATTTT. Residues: CSVADWGEGRSQHF.

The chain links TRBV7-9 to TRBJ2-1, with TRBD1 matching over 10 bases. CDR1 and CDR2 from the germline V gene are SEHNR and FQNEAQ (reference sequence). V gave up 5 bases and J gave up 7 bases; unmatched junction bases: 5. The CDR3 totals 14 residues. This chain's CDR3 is CASSPKDRGNEQFF. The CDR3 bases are TGTGCCAGCAGCCCAAAGGACAGGGGGAATGAGCAGTTCTTC. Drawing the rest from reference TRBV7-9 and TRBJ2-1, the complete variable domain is DTGVSQNPRHKITKRGQNVTFRCDPISEHNRLYWYRQTLGQGPEFLTYFQNEAQLEKSRLLSDRFSAERPKGSFSTLEIQRTEQGDSAMYLCASSPKDRGNEQFFGPGTRLTVL.

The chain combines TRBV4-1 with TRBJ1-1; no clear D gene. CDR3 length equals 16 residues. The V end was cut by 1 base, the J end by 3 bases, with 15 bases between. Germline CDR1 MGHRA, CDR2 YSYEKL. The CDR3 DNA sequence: TGCGCCAGCAGCCAAGCCACCGCGGGCTTGGACACTGAAGCTTTCTTT. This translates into CASSQATAGLDTEAFF.

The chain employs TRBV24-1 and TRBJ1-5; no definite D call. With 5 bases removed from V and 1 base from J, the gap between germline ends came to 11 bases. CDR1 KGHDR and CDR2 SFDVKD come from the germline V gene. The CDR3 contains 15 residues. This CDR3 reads CATSASGTSNQPQHF. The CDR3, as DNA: TGTGCCACCAGTGCATCGGGTACCAGCAATCAGCCCCAGCATTTT.

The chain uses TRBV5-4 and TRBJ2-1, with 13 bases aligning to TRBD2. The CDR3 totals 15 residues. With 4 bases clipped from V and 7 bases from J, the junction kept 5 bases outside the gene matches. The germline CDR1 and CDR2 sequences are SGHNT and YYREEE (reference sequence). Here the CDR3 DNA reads TGTGCCAGCAGCCGACGGACTAGCGGGGGTAATGAGCAGTTCTTC. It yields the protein CASSRRTSGGNEQFF.

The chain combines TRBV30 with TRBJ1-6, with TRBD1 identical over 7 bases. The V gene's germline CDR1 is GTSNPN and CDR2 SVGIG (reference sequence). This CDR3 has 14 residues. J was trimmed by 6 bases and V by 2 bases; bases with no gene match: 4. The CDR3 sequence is CAWSPGQLNSPLHF. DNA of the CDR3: TGTGCCTGGAGTCCGGGACAGCTTAATTCACCCCTCCACTTT.

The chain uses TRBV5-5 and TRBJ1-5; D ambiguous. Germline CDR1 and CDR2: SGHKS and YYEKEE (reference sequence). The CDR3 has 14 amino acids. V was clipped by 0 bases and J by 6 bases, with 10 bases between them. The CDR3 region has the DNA TGTGCCAGCAGCTTGGCGCAGGCGGGTCAGCCCCAGCATTTT. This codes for CASSLAQAGQPQHF.

The CDR3 spells CASSPGQLQETQYF. The CDR3 nucleotides are TGTGCCAGCAGCCCGGGACAGCTACAAGAGACCCAGTACTTC. The chain links TRBV5-4 to TRBJ2-5; TRBD1 matches 7 bases. This CDR3 is built from 14 residues. Trimming took 4 bases from V and 2 from J; bases not matched to a gene: 5. The germline CDR1 and CDR2 sequences are SGHNT and YYREEE (reference sequence).

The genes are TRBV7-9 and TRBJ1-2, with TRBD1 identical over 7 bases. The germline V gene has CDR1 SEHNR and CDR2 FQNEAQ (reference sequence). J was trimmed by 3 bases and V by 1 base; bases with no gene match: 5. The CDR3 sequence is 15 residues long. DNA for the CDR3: TGTGCCAGCAGCTTAGGAATAGGGGGCGACTATGGCTACACCTTC. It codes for CASSLGIGGDYGYTF.

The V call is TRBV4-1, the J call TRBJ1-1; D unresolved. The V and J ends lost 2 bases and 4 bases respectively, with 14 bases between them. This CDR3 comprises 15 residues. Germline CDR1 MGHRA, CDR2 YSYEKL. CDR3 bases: TGCGCCAGCAGCCAAATCACGGGAATGGCCACTGAAGCTTTCTTT. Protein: CASSQITGMATEAFF.

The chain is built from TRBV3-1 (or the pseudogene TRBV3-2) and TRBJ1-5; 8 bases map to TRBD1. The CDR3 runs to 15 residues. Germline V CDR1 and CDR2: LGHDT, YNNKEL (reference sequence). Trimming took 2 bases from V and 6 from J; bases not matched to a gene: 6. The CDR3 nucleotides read TGTGCCAGCAGCCAACAACAGGGGGGCGGTCAGCCCCAGCATTTT. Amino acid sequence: CASSQQQGGGQPQHF.

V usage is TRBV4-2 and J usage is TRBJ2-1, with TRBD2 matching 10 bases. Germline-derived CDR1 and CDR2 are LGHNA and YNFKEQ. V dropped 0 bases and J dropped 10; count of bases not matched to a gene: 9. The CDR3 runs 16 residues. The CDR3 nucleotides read TGTGCCAGCAGCCAAGACTTAGCGGGGGGATCTCGAGAGCAGTTCTTC. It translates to CASSQDLAGGSREQFF.